This T cell receptor (beta chain) was observed in a study of cytomegalovirus exposure and HLA in healthy donors. This clone has more than one count but fewer than ten. The CDR3 consists of 15 residues. Germline V lookup: CDR1 LNHDA, CDR2 SQIVND (reference sequence). The junction had 4 bases not matched to a gene; V was cut back by 1 base and J by 4 bases. PCR amplification relied on 60 Vbeta primers (plus 13 Jbeta primers). As processed by the authors: There were 80 million or so unique TCR beta chains by a later count, and about 12 million of them were shared. Generated by immunoSEQ multiplex PCR, the TCRdb table keeps only in-frame clones and is missing some. The V and J calls and clone size are taken from that table; D and trimming were inferred from the DNA. The table has 200,000 or so clones, 82% seen once; the top ten hold about 3%.

The genes are TRBV19 and TRBJ2-1; TRBD2 matches at 7 bases. This TCR was sampled from a woman in her forties in good health and CMV-seronegative. What was sequenced was PBMCs. This CDR3 is CASSIAQRGYNEQFF. As DNA, the CDR3 is TGTGCCAGTAGTATAGCCCAGCGGGGTTACAATGAGCAGTTCTTC.